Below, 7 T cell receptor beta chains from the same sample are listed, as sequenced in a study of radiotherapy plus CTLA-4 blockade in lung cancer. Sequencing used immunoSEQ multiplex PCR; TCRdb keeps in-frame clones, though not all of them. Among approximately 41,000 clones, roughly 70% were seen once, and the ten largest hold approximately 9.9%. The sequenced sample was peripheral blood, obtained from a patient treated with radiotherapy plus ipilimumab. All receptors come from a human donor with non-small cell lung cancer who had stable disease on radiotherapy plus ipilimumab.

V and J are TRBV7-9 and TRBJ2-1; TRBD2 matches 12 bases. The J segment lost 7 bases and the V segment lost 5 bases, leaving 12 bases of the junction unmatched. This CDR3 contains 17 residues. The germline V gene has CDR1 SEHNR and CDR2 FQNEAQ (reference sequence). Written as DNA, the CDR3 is TGTGCCAGCAGCCCCCGTTTGACTAGCGGGGGAGTGAATGAGCAGTTCTTC. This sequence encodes CASSPRLTSGGVNEQFF.

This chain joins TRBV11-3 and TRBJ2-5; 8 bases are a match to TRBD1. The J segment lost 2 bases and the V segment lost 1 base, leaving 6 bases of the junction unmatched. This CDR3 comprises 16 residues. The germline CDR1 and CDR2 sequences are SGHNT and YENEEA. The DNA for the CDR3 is TGTGCCAGCAGCTTAGGGATCACAGGGGGTCAAGAGACCCAGTACTTC. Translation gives CASSLGITGGQETQYF.

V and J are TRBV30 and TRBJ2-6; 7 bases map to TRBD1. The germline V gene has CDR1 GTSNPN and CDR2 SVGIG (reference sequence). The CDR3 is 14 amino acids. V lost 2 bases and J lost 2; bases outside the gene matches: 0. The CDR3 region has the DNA TGTGCCTGGAGTACAGGGGCTGGGGCCAACGTCCTGACTTTC. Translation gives CAWSTGAGANVLTF.

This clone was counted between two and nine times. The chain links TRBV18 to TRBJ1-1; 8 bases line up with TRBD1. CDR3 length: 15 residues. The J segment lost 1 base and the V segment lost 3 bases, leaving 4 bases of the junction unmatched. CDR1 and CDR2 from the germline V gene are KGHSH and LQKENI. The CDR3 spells CASSPSTGANTEAFF. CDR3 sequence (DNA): TGTGCCAGCTCACCGTCGACAGGGGCGAACACTGAAGCTTTCTTT. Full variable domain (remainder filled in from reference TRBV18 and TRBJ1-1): NAGVMQNPRHLVRRRGQEARLRCSPMKGHSHVYWYRQLPEEGLKFMVYLQKENIIDESGMPKERFSAEFPKEGPSILRIQQVVRGDSAAYFCASSPSTGANTEAFFGQGTRLTVV.

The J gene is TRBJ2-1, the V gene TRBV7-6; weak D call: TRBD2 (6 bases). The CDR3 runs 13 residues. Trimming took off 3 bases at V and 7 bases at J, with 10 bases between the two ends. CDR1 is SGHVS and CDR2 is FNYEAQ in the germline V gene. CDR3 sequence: CASSFMAGNEQFF. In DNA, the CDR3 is TGTGCCAGCAGCTTTATGGCGGGGAATGAGCAGTTCTTC.

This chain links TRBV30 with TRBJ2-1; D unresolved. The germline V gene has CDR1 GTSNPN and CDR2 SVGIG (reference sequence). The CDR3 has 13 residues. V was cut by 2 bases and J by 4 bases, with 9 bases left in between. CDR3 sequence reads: CAWSPDSYNEQFF. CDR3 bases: TGTGCCTGGAGTCCCGACTCTTACAATGAGCAGTTCTTC.

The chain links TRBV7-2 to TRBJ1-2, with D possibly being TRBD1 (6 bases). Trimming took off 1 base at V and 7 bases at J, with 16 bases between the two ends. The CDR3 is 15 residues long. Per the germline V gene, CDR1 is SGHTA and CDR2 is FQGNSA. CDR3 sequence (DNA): TGTGCCAGCAGCTTAGGGCGGTTGGGGGCGCGTGGCTACACCTTC. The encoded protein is CASSLGRLGARGYTF.